What follows are 14 T cell receptor beta chains derived from one specimen sequenced in a study of control samples from healthy donors and cancer patients (dated by TCRdb to 2020 to 2022). Receptor amplification or capture employed the immunoSEQ multiplex PCR assay. Imported from immuneACCESS, the table was reduced by TCRdb to in-frame sequences with V and J called. These copies leave out some clones; in studies compared against another copy, an unresolved V gene accounts for under half, and the cause of the remainder is not known. This sample is represented by roughly 160,000 clones; 80% to 90% of them were singletons. The ten largest make up roughly 5.3% of the sample. Sequenced: blood. The receptor source for this set is a woman younger than 45 in good health.

The J gene is TRBJ1-1, the V gene TRBV11-3; D gene ambiguous. The CDR3 consists of 13 residues. The ends were cut back, 1 base at V and 1 base at J, with 4 bases in the middle. Germline CDR1 SGHNT, CDR2 YENEEA. The CDR3 reads CASSLAPNTEAFF. The CDR3 DNA reads TGTGCCAGCAGCTTAGCTCCGAACACTGAAGCTTTCTTT.

CDR3 protein: CASSLESWDYPFF. Written as DNA, the CDR3 is TGTGCCAGCAGCTTAGAAAGTTGGGACTACCCGTTCTTC. The V call is TRBV7-2, the J call TRBJ2-1, with 7 bases matching TRBD2. Trimming at V came to 1 base and at J to 15 bases, leaving 9 bases not matched to a gene. CDR1 is SGHTA and CDR2 is FQGNSA in the germline V gene. The CDR3 runs to 13 residues.

The chain recombines TRBV30 with TRBJ1-2; D ambiguous. Germline V lookup: CDR1 GTSNPN, CDR2 SVGIG (reference sequence). There are 15 residues in the CDR3. Trimming cost V 4 bases and J 0 bases, with 15 bases left between them. CDR3: CAWIGSETANYGYTF. The CDR3 DNA follows: TGTGCCTGGATAGGTTCTGAAACAGCTAACTATGGCTACACCTTC.

The chain carries TRBV28 and TRBJ1-3; D perhaps matches TRBD1 (5 bases). Germline V gene data show CDR1 as MDHEN and CDR2 as SYDVKM. V lost 3 bases, J lost 0 bases, and 9 bases lay in between. The CDR3 runs 15 residues. The CDR3 nucleotides read TGTGCCAGCAGTTTTTACGGGGCCTCTGGAAACACCATATATTTT. This encodes CASSFYGASGNTIYF.

V and J are TRBV19 and TRBJ2-2; TRBD2 aligns across 8 bases. Germline V gene sequence: CDR1 LNHDA, CDR2 SQIVND (reference sequence). The CDR3 has 16 amino acids. V was pared by 2 bases and J by 2 bases, with 4 bases of the junction left unmatched. The DNA of the CDR3 is TGTGCCAGTAGTATATTCGGGGGGGCAAACACCGGGGAGCTGTTTTTT. It is translated as CASSIFGGANTGELFF.

Concerning this clone: Other nucleotide sequences from this sample produce the same CDR3. The gene calls are TRBV7-9 and TRBJ2-7; TRBD2 matches at 7 bases. Germline V gene lookup returns CDR1 SEHNR and CDR2 FQNEAQ (reference sequence). The V and J ends lost 5 bases and 5 bases, in that order; junction bases with no gene match: 3. The CDR3 runs to 12 residues. The CDR3 loop is CASSRTRDEQYF. The DNA of the CDR3 is TGTGCCAGCAGCCGGACTAGAGACGAGCAGTACTTC.

This chain connects TRBV9 to TRBJ2-1; tentative D call: TRBD2 (5 bases). Trimming shortened V by 0 bases and J by 8 bases, and 9 bases separated the two germline ends. The CDR3 runs 13 residues. Germline CDR1 SGDLS, CDR2 YYNGEE. CDR3 nucleotide sequence: TGTGCCAGCAGCGTAGGTGACGGGGATGAGCAGTTCTTC. Its translation: CASSVGDGDEQFF.

This clone was seen just once. The chain has TRBV18 and TRBJ2-3; TRBD1 agrees at 12 bases. CDR1 KGHSH and CDR2 LQKENI come from the germline V gene. J lost 3 bases, V lost 2 bases, and 3 bases had no gene match. This CDR3 has 16 residues. DNA for the CDR3: TGTGCCAGCTCACCAGGGACAGGGGGCGGAACAGATACGCAGTATTTT. It translates to CASSPGTGGGTDTQYF.

This clone has only one observation. The chain is built from TRBV28 and TRBJ1-4; D is unresolved. CDR1 MDHEN and CDR2 SYDVKM come from the germline V gene. CDR3 length: 15 residues. The germline V and J ends were trimmed by 5 bases and 3 bases, with 13 bases remaining between them. For the CDR3, the DNA is TGTGCCAGCAGTCCGCCCGAGGCGGCTAATGAAAAACTGTTTTTT. It codes for CASSPPEAANEKLFF.

V gene TRBV4-1 combines with J gene TRBJ1-2; D is unresolved. Trimming pared 0 bases from V and 2 bases from J, leaving 16 bases between. This CDR3 has 17 residues. Germline V gene lookup returns CDR1 MGHRA and CDR2 YSYEKL. The CDR3 DNA follows: TGCGCCAGCAGCCAAGAGGGGAGTCGGAACTCAAACTATGGCTACACCTTC. Translated, it gives CASSQEGSRNSNYGYTF.

This clone was found once. The chain recombines TRBV27 with TRBJ2-1; D remains unclear. Germline CDR1 MNHEY, CDR2 SMNVEV (reference sequence). Trimming stripped 11 bases from V and 0 bases from J, with 14 bases between. The CDR3 contains 14 residues. The chain's CDR3 is CAASQVSSYNEQFF. The DNA of the CDR3 is TGTGCCGCGTCTCAGGTTAGCTCCTACAATGAGCAGTTCTTC.

The chain links TRBV3-1 (or the pseudogene TRBV3-2) to TRBJ2-1, with D tentatively TRBD2 (5 bases). Germline lookup yields CDR1 LGHDT and CDR2 YNNKEL (reference sequence). This CDR3 contains 14 residues. V was shortened by 5 bases and J by 5 bases, with 13 bases between the two germline ends. DNA for the CDR3: TGTGCCAGCAGCACAGAGGACGGGAACAATGAGCAGTTCTTC. Its translation: CASSTEDGNNEQFF.

The CDR3 nucleotides read TGCGCCAGCAGCTTACGCCAGGGGCCCACTGAAGCTTTCTTT. This encodes CASSLRQGPTEAFF. The chain is built from TRBV5-1 and TRBJ1-1, with D perhaps TRBD1 (6 bases). V was cut by 2 bases and J by 4 bases, with 12 bases left in between. The CDR3 has 14 amino acids. Germline assignment: CDR1 SGHRS and CDR2 YFSETQ.

The chain employs TRBV5-1 and TRBJ2-1, with 11 bases identical to TRBD2. The CDR3 contains 16 residues. The germline V gene has CDR1 SGHRS and CDR2 YFSETQ. J lost 4 bases, V lost 0 bases, and 3 bases had no gene match. The CDR3 DNA reads TGCGCCAGCAGCTTGGCCGGGACTAGCGGATACAATGAGCAGTTCTTC. Amino acid sequence: CASSLAGTSGYNEQFF.